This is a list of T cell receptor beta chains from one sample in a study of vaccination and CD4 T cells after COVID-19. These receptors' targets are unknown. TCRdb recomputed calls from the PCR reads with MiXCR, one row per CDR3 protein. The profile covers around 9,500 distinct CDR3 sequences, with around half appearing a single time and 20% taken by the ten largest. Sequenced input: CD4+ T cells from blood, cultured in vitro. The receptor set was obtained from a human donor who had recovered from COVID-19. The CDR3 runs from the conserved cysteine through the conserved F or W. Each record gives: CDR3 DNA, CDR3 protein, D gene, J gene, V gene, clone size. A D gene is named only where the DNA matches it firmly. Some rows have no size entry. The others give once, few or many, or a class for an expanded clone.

CDR3 DNA: TGTGCCAGCAGCCCCCTCGTGTCTAATGCGGGCGATACGCAGTATTTT
CDR3 protein: CASSPLVSNAGDTQYF
D gene: -
J gene: TRBJ2-3
V gene: TRBV7-8
clone size: -

CDR3 DNA: TGTGCCAGCAGCTTAGATTCTTTCGGTACTGAAGCTTTCTTT
CDR3 protein: CASSLDSFGTEAFF
D gene: -
J gene: TRBJ1-1
V gene: TRBV7-2
clone size: -

CDR3 DNA: TGTGCCAGCAGCTTAGGTGGGGAGAACACTGAAGCTTTCTTT
CDR3 protein: CASSLGGENTEAFF
D gene: -
J gene: TRBJ1-1
V gene: TRBV7-8
clone size: few

CDR3 DNA: TGTGCCAGCAGCATCACCACTAGTGCCTATAACGAGCAGTACTTC
CDR3 protein: CASSITTSAYNEQYF
D gene: -
J gene: TRBJ2-7
V gene: TRBV5-4
clone size: -

CDR3 DNA: TGTGCCAGCAGCAAGACAGGGGTGGGCACTGAAGCTTTCTTT
CDR3 protein: CASSKTGVGTEAFF
D gene: TRBD1
J gene: TRBJ1-1
V gene: TRBV7-2
clone size: few

CDR3 DNA: TGTGCCAGCAGCGCCAAGGGGCTGAACACTGAAGCTTTCTTT
CDR3 protein: CASSAKGLNTEAFF
D gene: -
J gene: TRBJ1-1
V gene: TRBV5-8
clone size: few

CDR3 DNA: TGTGCCAGCAGCTTAGGGACAGGAATCTCCTACGAGCAGTACTTC
CDR3 protein: CASSLGTGISYEQYF
D gene: TRBD1
J gene: TRBJ2-7
V gene: TRBV7-2
clone size: -

CDR3 DNA: TGCAGTGCTAGGTTGCCACGGGCCCCCCGGGGCACAGATACGCAGTATTTT
CDR3 protein: CSARLPRAPRGTDTQYF
D gene: -
J gene: TRBJ2-3
V gene: TRBV20-1
clone size: -

CDR3 DNA: TGTGCCACCAGCGGCACAGGGGGCTATGGAAACACCATATATTTT
CDR3 protein: CATSGTGGYGNTIYF
D gene: TRBD1
J gene: TRBJ1-3
V gene: TRBV15
clone size: -

CDR3 DNA: TGCAGTGCCCCAAACAGGGAAGAGACCCAGTACTTC
CDR3 protein: CSAPNREETQYF
D gene: -
J gene: TRBJ2-5
V gene: TRBV20-1
clone size: few

CDR3 DNA: TGTGCCAGCAGCCCCGGGGGACAGGGGCTCCAGCCCCAGCATTTT
CDR3 protein: CASSPGGQGLQPQHF
D gene: TRBD1
J gene: TRBJ1-5
V gene: TRBV6-1
clone size: -